This is a list of T cell receptor beta chains from one sample in a study of blood T cell repertoires in COVID-19. Profiled with immunoSEQ multiplex PCR; TCRdb holds only in-frame clones, not every one. The sample has approximately 330,000 clones, around nine tenths seen once; the top ten hold 3.5% to 4%. Input material: peripheral blood. These receptors were obtained from a woman in her forties or fifties with active or convalescent COVID-19. The CDR3 runs from the conserved cysteine through the conserved F or W. D genes are given only for firm matches. Expanded clones get a size class; other rows say once, few or many, or leave the size out.

>TRBV3-1/TRBV3-2|.|.|13|TRBJ2-3
CASSQDPGDTQYF
TGTGCCAGCAGCCAAGACCCGGGGGATACGCAGTATTTT
>TRBV3-1/TRBV3-2|TRBD1|.|14|TRBJ1-5
CASSRDSYNQPQHF
TGTGCCAGCAGCCGGGACAGCTACAATCAGCCCCAGCATTTT
>TRBV27|.|.|11|TRBJ2-7
CASSWGREQYF
TGTGCCAGCAGTTGGGGGAGGGAGCAGTACTTC
>TRBV7-2|TRBD1|.|15|TRBJ1-5
CASSFRQGDNQPQHF
TGTGCCAGCAGCTTCAGACAGGGAGATAATCAGCCCCAGCATTTT
>TRBV5-6|.|.|16|TRBJ1-6
CASSLGGRVGHSPLHF
TGTGCCAGCAGCTTGGGGGGCAGGGTGGGGCATTCACCCCTCCACTTT
>TRBV24-1|TRBD2|.|18|TRBJ2-5
CATSDLGREGLSQETQYF
TGTGCCACCAGTGATTTGGGGCGGGAGGGCCTTTCACAAGAGACCCAGTACTTC
>TRBV11-2|TRBD1|.|17|TRBJ2-7
CASSLRGGVTGGYEQYF
TGTGCCAGCAGCCTACGAGGTGGGGTGACAGGGGGCTACGAGCAGTACTTC
>TRBV6-6|.|once|15|TRBJ1-4
CASRWRESTNEKLFF
TGTGCCAGCAGATGGAGGGAGTCAACTAATGAAAAACTGTTTTTT
>TRBV7-8|.|.|14|TRBJ1-2
CASSVVQGSYGYTF
TGTGCCAGCAGCGTTGTACAGGGCTCCTATGGCTACACCTTC
>TRBV7-9|.|.|14|TRBJ1-4
CASSLDTGNEKLFF
TGTGCCAGCAGCTTAGATACAGGGAATGAAAAACTGTTTTTT
>TRBV25-1|.|.|14|TRBJ2-2
CASSESGSGGELFF
TGTGCCAGCAGTGAAAGCGGGTCTGGCGGGGAGCTGTTTTTT
>TRBV7-9|.|.|13|TRBJ1-2
CASSPGTNYGYTF
TGTGCCAGCAGCCCGGGAACTAACTATGGCTACACCTTC
>TRBV6-5|.|.|14|TRBJ2-7
CASSPDFTLYEQYF
TGTGCCAGCAGTCCGGACTTCACGCTCTACGAGCAGTACTTC
>TRBV4-3|TRBD1|.|16|TRBJ1-2
CASSQGLADRGNGYTF
TGCGCCAGCAGCCAAGGCCTAGCAGACAGGGGGAATGGCTACACCTTC
>TRBV6-5|.|.|15|TRBJ1-1
CASSTAQGMNTEAFF
TGTGCCAGCAGTACAGCACAGGGAATGAACACTGAAGCTTTCTTT
>TRBV5-1|TRBD2|once|14|TRBJ2-1
CASSEAGEYNEQFF
TGCGCCAGCAGCGAGGCGGGGGAATACAATGAGCAGTTCTTC
>TRBV11-2|TRBD1|.|14|TRBJ1-2
CASSASRDRGGYTF
TGTGCCAGCAGCGCTTCCCGGGACAGGGGTGGCTACACCTTC
>TRBV9|.|.|18|TRBJ1-2
CASSVGRPRAGVNYGYTF
TGTGCCAGCAGCGTAGGTAGGCCACGGGCAGGGGTAAACTATGGCTACACCTTC
>TRBV4-2|TRBD2|.|15|TRBJ2-2
CASSQESGVTGELFF
TGTGCCAGCAGCCAAGAAAGCGGGGTAACCGGGGAGCTGTTTTTT
>TRBV5-4|TRBD1|.|14|TRBJ2-2
CASSWDRAVGELFF
TGTGCCAGCAGCTGGGACAGGGCTGTCGGGGAGCTGTTTTTT
>TRBV28|TRBD1|.|16|TRBJ1-1
CASSFQTGGAWTEAFF
TGTGCCAGCAGTTTCCAAACAGGGGGCGCATGGACTGAAGCTTTCTTT
>TRBV6-6|.|.|12|TRBJ2-7
CASGEQGYEQYF
TGTGCCAGCGGGGAACAGGGTTACGAGCAGTACTTC
>TRBV19|.|.|15|TRBJ2-1
CASSTSGESYNEQFF
TGTGCCAGTAGTACCTCGGGGGAGTCCTACAATGAGCAGTTCTTC
>TRBV5-1|TRBD1|.|17|TRBJ2-1
CASSLNNPGQGYNEQFF
TGCGCCAGCAGCTTGAATAACCCGGGACAGGGTTACAATGAGCAGTTCTTC
>TRBV30|.|few|15|TRBJ2-2
CAWSVGGSGSGELFF
TGTGCCTGGAGTGTAGGAGGGAGTGGGTCCGGGGAGCTGTTTTTT
>TRBV28|.|.|14|TRBJ2-3
CASSLGQNTDTQYF
TGTGCCAGCAGTTTAGGGCAGAACACAGATACGCAGTATTTT
>TRBV28|TRBD1|.|15|TRBJ1-2
CASSSPPKGAYGYTF
TGTGCCAGCAGTTCACCGCCCAAGGGGGCCTATGGCTACACCTTC
>TRBV6-2/TRBV6-3|TRBD2|once|14|TRBJ2-6
CASSLRGGANVLTF
TGTGCCAGCAGTCTGCGGGGGGGGGCCAACGTCCTGACTTTC
>TRBV4-2|TRBD2|.|15|TRBJ2-3
CASSHQSGESDTQYF
TGTGCCAGCAGCCATCAAAGCGGGGAATCAGATACGCAGTATTTT
>TRBV7-9|TRBD1|.|15|TRBJ1-1
CASSLVGTGGVGAFF
TGTGCCAGCAGCTTAGTTGGGACAGGGGGCGTGGGTGCTTTCTTT
>TRBV7-9|TRBD2|.|16|TRBJ2-3
CASSSTSGTDTDTQYF
TGTGCCAGCAGCTCGACTAGCGGCACCGACACAGATACGCAGTATTTT
>TRBV6-2/TRBV6-3|TRBD2|.|15|TRBJ2-7
CASSRRLAGVYEQYF
TGTGCCAGCAGTCGAAGACTAGCGGGGGTCTACGAGCAGTACTTC
>TRBV19|.|few|18|TRBJ1-5
CASSRTSGVLAGNQPQHF
TGTGCCAGTAGTAGGACGTCAGGGGTCCTAGCTGGCAATCAGCCCCAGCATTTT
>TRBV5-1|.|.|15|TRBJ1-4
CASSLGDKANEKLFF
TGCGCCAGCAGCTTGGGAGACAAGGCGAATGAAAAACTGTTTTTT
>TRBV4-2|.|.|15|TRBJ2-7
CASSQRHGSTYEQYF
TGTGCCAGCAGCCAACGACACGGTAGTACCTACGAGCAGTACTTC
>TRBV4-3|.|.|16|TRBJ2-1
CASSKSPGEAYNEQFF
TGCGCCAGCAGCAAGAGCCCTGGGGAGGCCTACAATGAGCAGTTCTTC
>TRBV24-1|TRBD1|.|13|TRBJ2-3
CATGQGAFDTQYF
TGTGCCACGGGCCAGGGGGCTTTCGATACGCAGTATTTT
>TRBV7-9|.|few|15|TRBJ1-6
CASSLLPGGNSPLHF
TGTGCCAGCAGCTTACTCCCGGGGGGGAATTCACCCCTCCACTTT
>TRBV30|.|.|13|TRBJ2-2
CAWSVGAPGELFF
TGTGCCTGGAGTGTAGGGGCCCCCGGGGAGCTGTTTTTT
>TRBV5-1|.|.|13|TRBJ1-1
CASHNPVNTEAFF
TGCGCCAGCCACAACCCCGTGAACACTGAAGCTTTCTTT
>TRBV9|TRBD1|.|15|TRBJ2-7
CASSLTGTALYEQYF
TGTGCCAGCAGCTTAACCGGGACAGCCCTCTACGAGCAGTACTTC
>TRBV5-1|TRBD2|once|16|TRBJ2-2
CASSMTSGSDTGELFF
TGCGCCAGCAGCATGACTAGCGGGAGTGACACCGGGGAGCTGTTTTTT
>TRBV28|TRBD1|.|12|TRBJ1-2
CASSLLTGAYTF
TGTGCCAGCAGTTTACTGACAGGGGCCTACACCTTC
>TRBV7-9|.|.|15|TRBJ2-7
CASSLGSGVYGEQYF
TGTGCCAGCAGCTTAGGGTCAGGGGTTTACGGCGAGCAGTACTTC
>TRBV19|.|.|15|TRBJ1-5
CASSTTKGPTGPQHF
TGTGCCAGTAGCACCACAAAAGGTCCTACAGGGCCCCAGCATTTT
>TRBV6-5|.|.|15|TRBJ2-7
CASSYSMAGIYEQYF
TGTGCCAGCAGTTACTCGATGGCAGGGATCTACGAGCAGTACTTC
>TRBV27|.|.|12|TRBJ1-6
CASSQTGSSLHF
TGTGCCAGCAGCCAAACAGGGTCTTCTCTCCACTTT
>TRBV30|TRBD1|.|13|TRBJ1-6
CARRRTGGSPLHF
TGTGCCCGAAGAAGGACAGGGGGATCACCCCTCCACTTT
>TRBV4-2|.|.|15|TRBJ2-1
CASSNFRTADNEQFF
TGTGCCAGCAGCAATTTCCGGACTGCGGACAATGAGCAGTTCTTC
>TRBV7-3|TRBD2|.|14|TRBJ2-3
CASSLSGLLDTQYF
TGTGCCAGCAGTCTTAGCGGGCTTTTGGATACGCAGTATTTT
>TRBV5-1|.|.|14|TRBJ2-1
CASSFEQGNNEQFF
TGCGCCAGCAGCTTCGAACAGGGTAACAATGAGCAGTTCTTC
>TRBV7-6|.|.|12|TRBJ2-1
CASSPNRLGLFF
TGTGCCAGCAGTCCCAACCGACTAGGCCTGTTCTTC
>TRBV27|TRBD1|.|15|TRBJ1-1
CASSLIQGANTEAFF
TGTGCCAGCAGTTTAATTCAGGGGGCAAACACTGAAGCTTTCTTT
>TRBV5-1|TRBD2|once|17|TRBJ2-5
CASSLVGASGGQETQYF
TGCGCCAGCAGCTTGGTAGGCGCTAGCGGGGGCCAAGAGACCCAGTACTTC